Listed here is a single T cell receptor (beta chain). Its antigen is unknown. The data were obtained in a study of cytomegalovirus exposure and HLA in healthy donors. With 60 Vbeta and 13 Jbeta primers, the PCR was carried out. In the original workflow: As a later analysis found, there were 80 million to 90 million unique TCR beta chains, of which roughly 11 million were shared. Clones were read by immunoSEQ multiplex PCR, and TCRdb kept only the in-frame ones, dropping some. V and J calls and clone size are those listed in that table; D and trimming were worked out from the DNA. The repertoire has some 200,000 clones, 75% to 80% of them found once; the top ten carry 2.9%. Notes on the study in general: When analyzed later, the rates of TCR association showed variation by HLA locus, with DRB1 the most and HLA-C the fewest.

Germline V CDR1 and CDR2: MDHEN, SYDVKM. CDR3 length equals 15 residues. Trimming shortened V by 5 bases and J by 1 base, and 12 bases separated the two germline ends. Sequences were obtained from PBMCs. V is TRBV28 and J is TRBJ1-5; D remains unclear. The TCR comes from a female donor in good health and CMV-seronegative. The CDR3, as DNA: TGTGCCAGCAGTCCTCGGGGAACCAGCAATCAGCCCCAGCATTTT. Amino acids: CASSPRGTSNQPQHF.